A single sample is the source of the 18 T cell receptor beta chains below, sequenced in a study of CD8+ T cells in alopecia areata. Sequencing templates came from extracted RNA that was reverse transcribed into cDNA. TCRdb keeps only in-frame clones here, not all; method: immunoSEQ multiplex PCR. This sample carries 200,000 to 250,000 clones, approximately 45% of them seen once, and the ten largest clones take about 2.6%. Treatment described: oral pan-JAK inhibitor, 5-10 mg twice daily. The sample was CD4+ T cells sorted from blood, taken around week 37, from a patient treated with tofacitinib. The receptor set was obtained from a human donor with alopecia areata.

This clone was counted a few times. The genes are TRBV30 and TRBJ2-1; no firm D call. Germline CDR1 and CDR2: GTSNPN and SVGIG (reference sequence). V gave up 3 bases and J gave up 5 bases, with 8 bases separating them. This CDR3 region has 12 residues. CDR3 region: CAWSPHNNEQFF. The CDR3 region has the DNA TGTGCCTGGAGCCCTCACAACAATGAGCAGTTCTTC.

The chain is built from TRBV30 and TRBJ2-2, with 8 bases matching TRBD1. The CDR3 is 12 amino acids. Germline loops: CDR1 GTSNPN, CDR2 SVGIG (reference sequence). Trimming took 5 bases from V and 4 from J; bases not matched to a gene: 0. CDR3 loop: CAWGQGTGELFF. The CDR3, as DNA: TGTGCCTGGGGACAGGGCACCGGGGAGCTGTTTTTT.

The chain is built from TRBV7-2 and TRBJ1-2; the match to TRBD1 covers 9 bases. Germline V CDR1 and CDR2: SGHTA, FQGNSA. The CDR3 loop spans 14 amino acids. Trimming took 3 bases from V and 8 from J; bases not matched to a gene: 7. This CDR3 reads CASSLTGGPAGYTF. CDR3 coding DNA: TGTGCCAGCAGCTTGACAGGGGGGCCCGCCGGCTACACCTTC. The full variable domain, completed using reference TRBV7-2 and TRBJ1-2, is GAGVSQSPSNKVTEKGKDVELRCDPISGHTALYWYRQSLGQGLEFLIYFQGNSAPDKSGLPSDRFSAERTGGSVSTLTIQRTQQEDSAVYLCASSLTGGPAGYTFGSGTRLTVV.

The chain carries TRBV5-4 and TRBJ1-4; the D gene is possibly TRBD1 (6 bases). The germline V gene encodes CDR1 SGHNT and CDR2 YYREEE (reference sequence). Trimming shortened V by 4 bases and J by 6 bases, and 13 bases separated the two germline ends. This CDR3 contains 14 residues. In DNA, the CDR3 is TGTGCCAGCAGCAGGGACACCAGGCATGAAAAACTGTTTTTT. As protein: CASSRDTRHEKLFF.

Only a few counts were recorded for this clone. The chain employs TRBV7-2 and TRBJ2-7; possibly TRBD1 for D (5 bases). The CDR3 is made up of 13 amino acids. Germline V gene data show CDR1 as SGHTA and CDR2 as FQGNSA. Deletions cut 2 bases from V and 4 bases from J, with 9 bases between. The CDR3 bases are TGTGCCAGCAGCTTACATAGACAGTACGAGCAGTACTTC. Translation: CASSLHRQYEQYF.

The CDR3, as DNA: TGTGCTAGTGGAGTCGGAACTCAGAATACGCAGTATTTT. This sequence encodes CASGVGTQNTQYF. This chain uses TRBV12-5 with TRBJ2-3; no reliable D call. Trimming cost V 6 bases and J 7 bases, with 14 bases left between them. Germline V lookup: CDR1 LGHNT, CDR2 FRNRAP. The CDR3 covers 13 residues.

This clone was seen a few times. V is TRBV18 and J is TRBJ1-5, with D hard to call. From germline, CDR1 is KGHSH and CDR2 LQKENI. This CDR3 has 16 amino acids. V was trimmed by 3 bases and J by 5 bases, leaving 17 bases between them. The CDR3 bases are TGTGCCAGCTCACCGACTGCGGGAACGCGACATCAGCCCCAGCATTTT. It codes for CASSPTAGTRHQPQHF.

This chain connects TRBV10-1 to TRBJ2-3; 8 nucleotides match TRBD2. Trimming at V came to 10 bases and at J to 0 bases, leaving 6 bases not matched to a gene. The CDR3 runs 14 residues. Germline V gene sequence: CDR1 WNHNN, CDR2 SYGVQD (reference sequence). CDR3 coding DNA: TGCGCCACCCAGGCTAGCGGGAGCACAGATACGCAGTATTTT. Protein product: CATQASGSTDTQYF.

The CDR3 protein is CASSPGFTEAFF. DNA for the CDR3: TGTGCCAGCAGTCCAGGGTTCACTGAAGCTTTCTTT. J is TRBJ1-1 and V is TRBV14; a possible D gene is TRBD1 (5 bases). V was shortened by 6 bases and J by 4 bases, with 9 bases between the two germline ends. The germline V gene encodes CDR1 SGHDN and CDR2 FVKESK. The CDR3 loop spans 12 amino acids.

This clone was seen more than once but under ten times. Other DNA sequences in this specimen translate into the identical CDR3. This chain uses TRBV29-1 with TRBJ1-1; D might be TRBD1 (6 bases). V was pared by 6 bases and J by 2 bases, with 10 bases between. CDR1 and CDR2 from the germline V gene are SQVTM and ANQGSEA. This CDR3 has 12 amino acids. The CDR3 loop reads CSVGRGNTEAFF. The CDR3 region has the DNA TGCAGCGTAGGCAGGGGCAACACTGAAGCTTTCTTT.

This clone appeared a few times. The chain has TRBV6-6 and TRBJ2-4, with 7 nucleotides matching TRBD2. Germline values: CDR1 MNHNY, CDR2 SVGAGI (reference sequence). This CDR3 has 15 amino acids. V lost 0 bases, J lost 6 bases, and 5 bases stayed unmatched. The CDR3 here is CASSYSGDYPNIQYF. In DNA form, the CDR3 reads TGTGCCAGCAGTTACTCGGGGGACTACCCAAACATTCAGTACTTC.

This chain links TRBV11-2 with TRBJ2-2; TRBD2 is a possible D gene (6 bases). The CDR3 is made up of 14 amino acids. Germline V gene data show CDR1 as SGHAT and CDR2 as FQNNGV. With 9 bases removed from V and 7 bases from J, the gap between germline ends came to 18 bases. CDR3 bases: TGTGCCAGTACCAACGGACTACTCCACGGGGAGCTGTTTTTT. Translation: CASTNGLLHGELFF. The full variable domain, in which reference TRBV11-2 and TRBJ2-2 provide the parts outside the CDR3, is EAGVAQSPRYKIIEKRQSVAFWCNPISGHATLYWYQQILGQGPKLLIQFQNNGVVDDSQLPKDRFSAERLKGVDSTLKIQPAKLEDSAVYLCASTNGLLHGELFFGEGSRLTVL.

In DNA, the CDR3 is TGCGCCAGCAGCTTGGCTGGACAGGGGCGAACCGGGGAGCTGTTTTTT. Translating gives CASSLAGQGRTGELFF. The V and J genes are TRBV5-1 and TRBJ2-2; 9 bases agree with TRBD1. Trimming took 0 bases from V and 5 from J; bases not matched to a gene: 5. From germline, CDR1 is SGHRS and CDR2 YFSETQ. The CDR3 consists of 16 residues.

The rearrangement links TRBV29-1 to TRBJ2-5; maybe TRBD2 (6 bases). CDR3 length: 11 amino acids. Trimming left V 7 bases short and J 4 bases short, with 10 bases between. CDR1 is SQVTM and CDR2 is ANQGSEA in the germline V gene. CDR3 in amino acids: CSGREVETQYF. The CDR3 coding sequence is TGCAGCGGGCGGGAAGTAGAGACCCAGTACTTC.

This clone was found a few times. The chain couples TRBV18 to TRBJ2-7; 12 bases line up with TRBD2. The CDR3 totals 15 residues. J gave up 4 bases and V 5 bases, and 6 bases lay outside the gene matches. Looked up from germline, CDR1 is KGHSH and CDR2 is LQKENI. CDR3 sequence: CASSGTGTSGYEQYF. As DNA, the CDR3 is TGTGCCAGCTCAGGAACCGGGACTAGCGGGTACGAGCAGTACTTC.

The rearrangement links TRBV19 to TRBJ2-1; 11 nucleotides line up with TRBD2. CDR1 and CDR2 from the germline V gene are LNHDA and SQIVND (reference sequence). Losses at the gene ends were 6 bases for V and 5 bases for J; bases not matched to a gene: 15. The length of the CDR3 is 18 residues. The CDR3 DNA sequence: TGTGCCAGTAGCAAAGGGACCGGGACTAGCGGAGTACACAATGAGCAGTTCTTC. This encodes CASSKGTGTSGVHNEQFF.

V and J are TRBV2 and TRBJ1-2; D gene uncertain. V gave up 1 base and J gave up 2 bases, with 8 bases separating them. Germline loops: CDR1 SNHLY, CDR2 FYNNEI. This CDR3 is built from 14 residues. CDR3 region: CASSEEARNYGYTF. In nucleotides, the CDR3 is TGTGCCAGCAGTGAAGAGGCGAGGAACTATGGCTACACCTTC.

The chain employs TRBV5-1 and TRBJ2-2; D remains unclear. The V end lost 0 bases, the J end lost 5 bases, and 11 bases lay between the germline ends. The CDR3 length is 15 residues. Germline V gene sequence: CDR1 SGHRS, CDR2 YFSETQ. The CDR3 region is CASSLDPRETGELFF. The DNA for the CDR3 is TGCGCCAGCAGCTTGGATCCCCGAGAGACCGGGGAGCTGTTTTTT. The full variable domain, completed using reference TRBV5-1 and TRBJ2-2, is KAGVTQTPRYLIKTRGQQVTLSCSPISGHRSVSWYQQTPGQGLQFLFEYFSETQRNKGNFPGRFSGRQFSNSRSEMNVSTLELGDSALYLCASSLDPRETGELFFGEGSRLTVL.